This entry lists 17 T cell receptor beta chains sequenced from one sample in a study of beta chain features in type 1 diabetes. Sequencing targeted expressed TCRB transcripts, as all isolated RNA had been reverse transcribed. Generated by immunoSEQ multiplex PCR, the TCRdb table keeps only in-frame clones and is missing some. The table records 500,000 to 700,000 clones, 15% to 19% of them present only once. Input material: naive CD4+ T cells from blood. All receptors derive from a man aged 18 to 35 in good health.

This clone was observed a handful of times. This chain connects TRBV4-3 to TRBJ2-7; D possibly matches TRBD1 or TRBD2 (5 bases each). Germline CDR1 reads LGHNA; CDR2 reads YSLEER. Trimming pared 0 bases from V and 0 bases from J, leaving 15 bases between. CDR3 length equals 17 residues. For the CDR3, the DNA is TGCGCCAGCAGCCAAGAACGGTGGGGACGTCTCTCCTACGAGCAGTACTTC. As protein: CASSQERWGRLSYEQYF.

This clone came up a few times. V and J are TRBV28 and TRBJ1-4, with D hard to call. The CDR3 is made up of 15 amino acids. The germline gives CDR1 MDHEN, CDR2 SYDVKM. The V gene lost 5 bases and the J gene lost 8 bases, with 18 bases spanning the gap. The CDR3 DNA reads TGTGCCAGCAGTGTTTTACAGAGGCACGGCGAAAAACTGTTTTTT. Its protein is CASSVLQRHGEKLFF.

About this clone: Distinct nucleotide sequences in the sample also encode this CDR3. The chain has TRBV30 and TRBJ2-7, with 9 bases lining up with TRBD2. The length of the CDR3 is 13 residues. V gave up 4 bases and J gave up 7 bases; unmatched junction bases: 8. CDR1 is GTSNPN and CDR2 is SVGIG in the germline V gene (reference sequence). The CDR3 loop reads CAWTVLAGREQYF. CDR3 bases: TGTGCCTGGACAGTCCTAGCGGGGCGGGAGCAGTACTTC.

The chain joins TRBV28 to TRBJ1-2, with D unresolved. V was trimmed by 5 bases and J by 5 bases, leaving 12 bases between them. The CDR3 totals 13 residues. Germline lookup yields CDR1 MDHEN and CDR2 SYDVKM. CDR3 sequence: CASSLFGGYGYTF. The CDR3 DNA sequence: TGTGCCAGCAGTCTATTTGGTGGATATGGCTACACCTTC.

CDR3 nucleotide sequence: TGCAGCGTTCTAATCATCGGACTAGCGGGAGCGGAAGACAATGAGCAGTTCTTC. Translation: CSVLIIGLAGAEDNEQFF. The rearrangement links TRBV29-1 to TRBJ2-1; 13 bases fit TRBD2. The CDR3 runs 18 residues. Germline assignment: CDR1 SQVTM and CDR2 ANQGSEA. V lost 5 bases to trimming and J lost 5 bases; unmatched junction nucleotides: 15.

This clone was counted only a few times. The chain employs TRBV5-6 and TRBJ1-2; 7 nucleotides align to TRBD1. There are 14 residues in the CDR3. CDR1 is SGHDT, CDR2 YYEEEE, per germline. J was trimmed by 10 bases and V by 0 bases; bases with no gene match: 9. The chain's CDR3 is CASSLGQGSGLYTF. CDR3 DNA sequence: TGTGCCAGCAGCTTGGGACAGGGAAGCGGCCTCTACACCTTC.

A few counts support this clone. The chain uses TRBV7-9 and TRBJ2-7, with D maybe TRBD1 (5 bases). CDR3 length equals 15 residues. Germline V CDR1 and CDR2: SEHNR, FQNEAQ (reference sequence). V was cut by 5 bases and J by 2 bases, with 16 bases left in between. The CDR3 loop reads CASSPLGAPTYEQYF. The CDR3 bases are TGTGCCAGCAGCCCGCTTGGGGCCCCCACCTACGAGCAGTACTTC.

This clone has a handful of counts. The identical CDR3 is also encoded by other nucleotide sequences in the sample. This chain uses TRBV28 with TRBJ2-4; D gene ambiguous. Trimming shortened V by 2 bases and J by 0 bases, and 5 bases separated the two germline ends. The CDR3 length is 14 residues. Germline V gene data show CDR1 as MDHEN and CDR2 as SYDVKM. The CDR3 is CASSLLGAKNIQYF. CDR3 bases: TGTGCCAGCAGTTTACTCGGAGCCAAAAACATTCAGTACTTC. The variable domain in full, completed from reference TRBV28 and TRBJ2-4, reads DVKVTQSSRYLVKRTGEKVFLECVQDMDHENMFWYRQDPGLGLRLIYFSYDVKMKEKGDIPEGYSVSREKKERFSLILESASTNQTSMYLCASSLLGAKNIQYFGAGTRLSVL.

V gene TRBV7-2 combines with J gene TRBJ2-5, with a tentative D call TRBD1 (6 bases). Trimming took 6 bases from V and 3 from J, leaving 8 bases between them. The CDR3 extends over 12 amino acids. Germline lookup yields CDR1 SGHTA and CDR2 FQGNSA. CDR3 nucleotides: TGTGCCAGCAGTCACAGGGAAGAGACCCAGTACTTC. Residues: CASSHREETQYF. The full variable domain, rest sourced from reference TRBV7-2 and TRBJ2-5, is GAGVSQSPSNKVTEKGKDVELRCDPISGHTALYWYRQSLGQGLEFLIYFQGNSAPDKSGLPSDRFSAERTGGSVSTLTIQRTQQEDSAVYLCASSHREETQYFGPGTRLLVL.

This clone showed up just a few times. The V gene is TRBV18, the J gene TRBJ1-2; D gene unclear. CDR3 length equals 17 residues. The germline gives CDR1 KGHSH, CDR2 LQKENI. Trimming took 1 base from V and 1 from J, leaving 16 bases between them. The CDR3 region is CASSPLVGDGGNYGYTF. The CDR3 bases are TGTGCCAGCTCACCACTTGTGGGAGATGGTGGTAACTATGGCTACACCTTC.

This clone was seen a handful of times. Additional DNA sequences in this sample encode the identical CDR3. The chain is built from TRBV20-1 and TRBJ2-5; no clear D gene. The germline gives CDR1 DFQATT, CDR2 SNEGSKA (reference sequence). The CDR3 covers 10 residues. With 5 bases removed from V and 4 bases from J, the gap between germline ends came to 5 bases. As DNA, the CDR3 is TGCAGTGCTCGTACAGAGACCCAGTACTTC. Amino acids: CSARTETQYF.

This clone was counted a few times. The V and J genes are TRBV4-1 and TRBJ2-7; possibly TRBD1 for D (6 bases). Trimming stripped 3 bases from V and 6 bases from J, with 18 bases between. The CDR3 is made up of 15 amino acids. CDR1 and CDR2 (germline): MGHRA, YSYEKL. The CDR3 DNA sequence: TGCGCCAGCAGCCATCTATACAGGGATATCGGCGAGCAGTACTTC. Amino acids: CASSHLYRDIGEQYF.

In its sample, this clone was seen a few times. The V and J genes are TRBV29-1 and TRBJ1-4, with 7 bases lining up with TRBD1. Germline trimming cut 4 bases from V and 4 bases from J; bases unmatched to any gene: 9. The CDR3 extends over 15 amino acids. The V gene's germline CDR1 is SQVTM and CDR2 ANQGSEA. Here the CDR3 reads CSVALLGQVNEKLFF. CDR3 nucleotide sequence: TGCAGCGTTGCCCTCCTCGGACAGGTTAATGAAAAACTGTTTTTT.

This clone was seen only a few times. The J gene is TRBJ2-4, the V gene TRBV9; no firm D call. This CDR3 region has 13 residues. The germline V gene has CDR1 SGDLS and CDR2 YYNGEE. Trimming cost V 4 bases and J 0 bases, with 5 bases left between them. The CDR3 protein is CASSPLAKNIQYF. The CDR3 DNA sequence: TGTGCCAGCAGCCCTCTAGCCAAAAACATTCAGTACTTC.

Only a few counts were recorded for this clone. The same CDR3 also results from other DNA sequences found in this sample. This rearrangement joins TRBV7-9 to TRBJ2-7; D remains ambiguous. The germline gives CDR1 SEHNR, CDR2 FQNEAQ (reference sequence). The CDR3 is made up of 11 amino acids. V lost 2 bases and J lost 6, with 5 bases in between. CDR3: CASSLRGEQYF. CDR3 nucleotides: TGTGCCAGCAGCTTACGAGGCGAGCAGTACTTC.

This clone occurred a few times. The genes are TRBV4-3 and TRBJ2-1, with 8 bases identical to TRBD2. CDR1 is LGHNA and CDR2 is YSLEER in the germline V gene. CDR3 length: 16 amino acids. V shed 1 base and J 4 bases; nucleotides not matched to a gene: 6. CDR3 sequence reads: CASSQGPAGEYNEQFF. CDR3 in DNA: TGCGCCAGCAGCCAAGGACCAGCGGGGGAGTACAATGAGCAGTTCTTC.

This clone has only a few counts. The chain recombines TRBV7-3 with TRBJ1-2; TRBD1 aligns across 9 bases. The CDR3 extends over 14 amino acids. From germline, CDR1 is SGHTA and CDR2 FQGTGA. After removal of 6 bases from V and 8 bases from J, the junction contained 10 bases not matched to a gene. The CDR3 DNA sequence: TGTGCCAGCAGTCCTTCCGGGACAGGGTCCGGCTACACCTTC. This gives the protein CASSPSGTGSGYTF.